The source of this T cell receptor beta chain is a study of early T cells in non-severe SARS-CoV-2 infection (dated by TCRdb to 2020 to 2022). The study in broad terms: TCR sequencing used bulk RNA from unsorted whole blood, so alpha and beta chains could not be paired. Beyond this particular receptor, the publication reports: VDJdb matching was skewed toward anti-spike CD8 responses and likely underestimated virus-specific expansions, missing private and CD4 specificities.

Ten or more counts support this clonotype. Its antigen remains undetermined. No qualities accompany the bases; no much larger clone lies one base away. Germline trimming: 4 bases from V, 4 bases from J; junction bases outside gene matches: 6. The CDR3 numbers 14 residues from cysteine through phenylalanine. Kept here is only the CDR3 DNA, which spans 42 bases and is read in frame from base 1. Taken from the germline V gene, the CDR1 and CDR2 loops are SGDLS and YYNGEE. This was a case-control study nested in a cohort of healthcare workers in London, UK, who had nasopharyngeal swab PCR tests and blood samples taken every week. Between 23 and 31 March 2020, the week of the UK lockdown, healthcare workers were enrolled and then followed up weekly for as long as 16 weeks. Library preparation employed 5' RACE. This sample was sequenced with a NextSeq 500. To correct for sequencing error and PCR bias, the TCR library protocol tagged individual cDNA molecules with unique molecular identifiers. TCR alpha and beta chains were both sequenced, and the abundances of alpha and beta sequences in each sample were closely correlated with each other. Regarding the original processing steps: Decombinator V4 was used to perform V gene, J gene and CDR3 annotation of TCR sequences. Expanded TCRs were defined as changing significantly between any two time points under a Poisson model with p below 0.0001. TCR abundances were normalised to the total number of TCRs sequenced in each sample and reported as counts per million. TRAV1-2 paired with TRAJ12, TRAJ20 or TRAJ33 defined MAIT TCRs, while TRAV10 paired with TRAJ18 defined iNKT TCRs. A search of VDJdb, accessed on 1 November 2021, was run for TCRs annotated to CMV, EBV and SARS-CoV-2, with TCRs annotated for multiple antigens excluded. TCRdb reworked the public reads: Q25 trimming with fastp, MiXCR clone assembly, productive beta chains retained. Identical CDR3 proteins give one entry, which carries the most common genes and DNA. The V and J calls, along with clone size, are taken from TCRdb and not from the paper's own processing. This sample lists around 50,000 distinct CDR3 sequences; roughly 12% were detected once. Of the sample, around 3% is held by the ten largest clones.

The sequence was collected from an adult who was a healthcare worker with PCR-confirmed SARS-CoV-2 infection or an uninfected control (not recorded which). The sequenced sample was whole blood. This sequence uses TRBV9 and TRBJ2-7, with TRBD2 identical over 9 junction bases. The nucleotide sequence reads as follows: TGTGCCAGCAGCCCCGAGGCGGGAGGGTACGAGCAGTACTTC. It translates to CASSPEAGGYEQYF.